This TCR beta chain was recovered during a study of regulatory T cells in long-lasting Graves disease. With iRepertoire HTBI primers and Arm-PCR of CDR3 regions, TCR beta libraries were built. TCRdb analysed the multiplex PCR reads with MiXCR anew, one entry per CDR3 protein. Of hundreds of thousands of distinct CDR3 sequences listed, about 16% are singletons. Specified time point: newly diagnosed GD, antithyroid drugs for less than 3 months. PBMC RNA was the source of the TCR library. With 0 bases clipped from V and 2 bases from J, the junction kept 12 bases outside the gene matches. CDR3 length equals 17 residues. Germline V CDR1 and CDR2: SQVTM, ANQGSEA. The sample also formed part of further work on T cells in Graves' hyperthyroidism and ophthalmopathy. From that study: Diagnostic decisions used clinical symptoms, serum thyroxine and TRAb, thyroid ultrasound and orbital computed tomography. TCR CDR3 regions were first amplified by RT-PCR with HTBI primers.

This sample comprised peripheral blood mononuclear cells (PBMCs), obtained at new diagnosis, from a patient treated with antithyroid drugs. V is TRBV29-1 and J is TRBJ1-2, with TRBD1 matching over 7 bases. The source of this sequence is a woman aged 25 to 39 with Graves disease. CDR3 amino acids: CSVEDLTGDSQNYGYTF. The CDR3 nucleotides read TGCAGCGTTGAAGACCTCACCGGGGACAGCCAAAACTATGGCTACACCTTC. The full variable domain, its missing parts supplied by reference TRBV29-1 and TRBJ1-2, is SAVISQKPSRDICQRGTSLTIQCQVDSQVTMMFWYRQQPGQSLTLIATANQGSEATYESGFVIDKFPISRPNLTFSTLTVSNMSPEDSSIYLCSVEDLTGDSQNYGYTFGSGTRLTVV.